This is a list of T cell receptor beta chains from one sample in a study of T cells in localized non-small cell lung cancer. Data came from immunoSEQ multiplex PCR; TCRdb stores just in-frame clones and leaves some out. The table records roughly 48,000 clones, 77% of them present only once. The source material was peripheral blood, sampled before any cancer treatment. The origin of the receptors is a man aged 35-75 years with stage I squamous cell lung carcinoma. Each CDR3 is given with its conserved first and last residue. Each record gives: V gene, clone size, J gene, CDR3 protein. Part of the rows lack a size; the others show once, few, many or a class for expanded clones.

>TRBV4-3|.|TRBJ1-4
CASSLTGVGEKLFF
>TRBV2|.|TRBJ1-3
CAIQDRESGNTIYF
>TRBV5-8|.|TRBJ2-1
CASSFRESYNEQFF
>TRBV6-5|.|TRBJ1-1
CASRLEANTEAFF
>TRBV11-2|few|TRBJ2-7
CASSLDLRRVYF
>TRBV7-3|.|TRBJ2-1
CASSSGGGDEQFF
>TRBV7-9|.|TRBJ2-6
CASIRGGPGANVLTF
>TRBV15|.|TRBJ2-5
CATSTDRGYQETQYF
>TRBV14|once|TRBJ1-1
CASSQSAGTGKAFF
>TRBV6-5|.|TRBJ1-5
CASMPLQGGAQPQHF
>TRBV7-9|.|TRBJ1-1
CASSLEAVEAFF
>TRBV11-2|.|TRBJ2-2
CASSPAGTANTGELFF
>TRBV7-2|once|TRBJ2-7
CASSPQLAGLYEQYF
>TRBV9|.|TRBJ2-2
CASSVASGSYGELFF
>TRBV15|.|TRBJ1-1
CATSRRVYRTANEAFF
>TRBV5-6|.|TRBJ1-1
CASSFWSRRTEAFF
>TRBV27|.|TRBJ2-7
CASSLDRGTYEQYF
>TRBV7-2|.|TRBJ1-5
CASSPRATLGNQPQHF
>TRBV28|.|TRBJ2-7
CASSLFRGYEQYF
>TRBV28|.|TRBJ1-5
CASSPFVSNQPQHF
>TRBV6-1|.|TRBJ2-5
CASSLYGETQYF
>TRBV21-1|.|TRBJ1-1
CASSPHEAFF
>TRBV7-6|.|TRBJ1-2
CASSPSSPGRSGYTF
>TRBV5-6|.|TRBJ1-5
CASSLAPGSNQPQHF
>TRBV10-3|.|TRBJ2-2
CAISESDRTGELFF
>TRBV11-2|.|TRBJ1-5
CASSLDRTVSNQPQHF
>TRBV28|.|TRBJ1-4
CASSSPETTNEKLFF
>TRBV30|once|TRBJ1-5
CAWSTPGQHNQPQHF
>TRBV18|.|TRBJ1-2
CASSPGPPLNYGYTF
>TRBV30|.|TRBJ2-3
CAWSLRDTDTQYF